This TCR beta chain appears in the sequencing data of a study of T cells after yellow fever vaccination. The CDR3 has 12 amino acids. Germline V lookup: CDR1 LNHDA, CDR2 SQIVND (reference sequence). Trimming stripped 9 bases from V and 2 bases from J, with 10 bases between. MiXCR was run by TCRdb on the 5' RACE reads, yielding one entry per CDR3 protein. The repertoire holds some 200,000 distinct CDR3 sequences, with approximately 11% as singletons. The sequencing used CD8+ T cells sorted from PBMCs, collected 15 days after the yellow fever booster vaccination. The sequence came from a man younger than 30 who received the YFV17D yellow fever vaccine. This rearrangement joins TRBV19 to TRBJ1-2; D is uncertain. The CDR3 sequence is CASLRDNYGYTF. CDR3 nucleotides: TGTGCCAGCCTACGAGACAACTATGGCTACACCTTC.